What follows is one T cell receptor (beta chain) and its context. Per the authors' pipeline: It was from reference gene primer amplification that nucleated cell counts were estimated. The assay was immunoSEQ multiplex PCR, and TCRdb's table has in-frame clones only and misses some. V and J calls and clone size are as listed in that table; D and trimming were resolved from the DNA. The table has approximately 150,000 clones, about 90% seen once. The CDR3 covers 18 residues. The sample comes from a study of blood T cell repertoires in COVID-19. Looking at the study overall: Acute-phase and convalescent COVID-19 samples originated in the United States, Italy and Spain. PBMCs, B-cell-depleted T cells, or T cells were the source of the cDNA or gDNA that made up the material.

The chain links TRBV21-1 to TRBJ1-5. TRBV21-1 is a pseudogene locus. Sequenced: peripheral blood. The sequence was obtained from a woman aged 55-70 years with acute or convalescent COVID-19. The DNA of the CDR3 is TGTGCCAGCTTCCCCATGTTGGTGGAGGTAGCCCCCCATCAGCCCCAGCATTTT. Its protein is CASFPMLVEVAPHQPQHF.